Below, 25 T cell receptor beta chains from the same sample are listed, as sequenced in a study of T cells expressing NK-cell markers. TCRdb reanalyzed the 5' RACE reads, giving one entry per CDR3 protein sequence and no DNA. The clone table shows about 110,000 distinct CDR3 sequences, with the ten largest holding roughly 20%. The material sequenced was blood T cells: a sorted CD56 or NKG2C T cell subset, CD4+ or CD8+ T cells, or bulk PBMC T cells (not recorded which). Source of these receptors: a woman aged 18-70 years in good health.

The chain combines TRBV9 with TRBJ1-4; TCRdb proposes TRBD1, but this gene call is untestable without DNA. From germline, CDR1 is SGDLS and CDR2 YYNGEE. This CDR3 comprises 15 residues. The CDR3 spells CASSVGGTTNEKLFF. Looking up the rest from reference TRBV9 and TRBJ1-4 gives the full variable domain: DSGVTQTPKHLITATGQRVTLRCSPRSGDLSVYWYQQSLDQGLQFLIQYYNGEERAKGNILERFSAQQFPDLHSELNLSSLELGDSALYFCASSVGGTTNEKLFFGSGTQLSVL.

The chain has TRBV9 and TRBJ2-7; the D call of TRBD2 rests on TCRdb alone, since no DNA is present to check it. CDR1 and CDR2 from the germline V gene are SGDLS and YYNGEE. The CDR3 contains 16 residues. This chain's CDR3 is CASSVDIIGLASEQYF.

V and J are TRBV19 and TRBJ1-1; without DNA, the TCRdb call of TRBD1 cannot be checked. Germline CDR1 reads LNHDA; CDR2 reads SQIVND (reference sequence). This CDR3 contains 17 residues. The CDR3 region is CASSTPDRGPRWTEAFF.

The CDR3 reads CASSILAGANNEQFF. The rearrangement uses TRBV19 and TRBJ2-1; TCRdb selects TRBD1, and the lack of DNA leaves this call unchecked. The germline gives CDR1 LNHDA, CDR2 SQIVND (reference sequence). The length of the CDR3 is 15 residues.

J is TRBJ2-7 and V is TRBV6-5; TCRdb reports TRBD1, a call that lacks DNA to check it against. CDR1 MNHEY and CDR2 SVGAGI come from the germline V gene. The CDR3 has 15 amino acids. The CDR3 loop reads CASSYDWTGLYEQYF.

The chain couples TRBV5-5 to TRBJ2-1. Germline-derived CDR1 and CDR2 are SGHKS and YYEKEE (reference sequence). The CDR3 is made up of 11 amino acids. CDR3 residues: CASSPMTEQFF.

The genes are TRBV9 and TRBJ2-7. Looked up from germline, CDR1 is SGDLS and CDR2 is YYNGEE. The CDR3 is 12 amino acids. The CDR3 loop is CASSRSSYEQYF.

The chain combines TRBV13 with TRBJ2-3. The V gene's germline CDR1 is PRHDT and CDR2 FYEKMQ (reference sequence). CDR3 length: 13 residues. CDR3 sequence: CASSPFATDTQYF.

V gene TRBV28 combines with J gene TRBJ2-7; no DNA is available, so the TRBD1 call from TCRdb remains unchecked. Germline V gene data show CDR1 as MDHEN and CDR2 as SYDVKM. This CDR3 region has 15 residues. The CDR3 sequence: CASSFLLSGRYEQYF.

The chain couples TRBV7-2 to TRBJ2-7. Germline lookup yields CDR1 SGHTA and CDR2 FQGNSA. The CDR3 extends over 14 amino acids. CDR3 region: CASSFVGSGYEQYF.

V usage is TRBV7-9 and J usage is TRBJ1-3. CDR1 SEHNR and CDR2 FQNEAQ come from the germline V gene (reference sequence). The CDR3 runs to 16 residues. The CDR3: CASSLGRTASGNTIYF.

The CDR3 sequence is CASSLVSTYNEQFF. This sequence joins TRBV5-6 and TRBJ2-1. Germline CDR1 and CDR2: SGHDT and YYEEEE. The CDR3 contains 14 residues.

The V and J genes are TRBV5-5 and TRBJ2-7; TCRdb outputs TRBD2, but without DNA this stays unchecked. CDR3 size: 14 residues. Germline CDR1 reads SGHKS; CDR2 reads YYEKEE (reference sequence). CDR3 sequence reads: CASTFSGKDYEQYF. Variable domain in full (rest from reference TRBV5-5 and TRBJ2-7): DAGVTQSPTHLIKTRGQQVTLRCSPISGHKSVSWYQQVLGQGPQFIFQYYEKEERGRGNFPDRFSARQFPNYSSELNVNALLLGDSALYLCASTFSGKDYEQYFGPGTRLTVT.

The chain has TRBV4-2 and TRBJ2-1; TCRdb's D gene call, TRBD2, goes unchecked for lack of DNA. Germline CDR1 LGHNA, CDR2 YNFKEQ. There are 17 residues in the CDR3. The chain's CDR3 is CASSQAHGLAGADEQFF.

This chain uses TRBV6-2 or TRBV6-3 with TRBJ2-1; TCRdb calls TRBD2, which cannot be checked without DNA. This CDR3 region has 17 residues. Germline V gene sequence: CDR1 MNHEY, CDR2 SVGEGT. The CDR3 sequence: CASSYSVGGRAYNEQFF.

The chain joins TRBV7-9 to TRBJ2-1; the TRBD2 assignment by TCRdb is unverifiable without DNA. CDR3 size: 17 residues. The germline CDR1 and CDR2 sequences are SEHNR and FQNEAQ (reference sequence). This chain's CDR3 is CASTHGLAGEGGNEQFF. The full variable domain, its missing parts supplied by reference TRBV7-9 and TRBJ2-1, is DTGVSQNPRHKITKRGQNVTFRCDPISEHNRLYWYRQTLGQGPEFLTYFQNEAQLEKSRLLSDRFSAERPKGSFSTLEIQRTEQGDSAMYLCASTHGLAGEGGNEQFFGPGTRLTVL.

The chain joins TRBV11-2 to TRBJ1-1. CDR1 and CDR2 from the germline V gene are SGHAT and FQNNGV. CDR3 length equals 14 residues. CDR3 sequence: CASSSTSFRTEAFF.

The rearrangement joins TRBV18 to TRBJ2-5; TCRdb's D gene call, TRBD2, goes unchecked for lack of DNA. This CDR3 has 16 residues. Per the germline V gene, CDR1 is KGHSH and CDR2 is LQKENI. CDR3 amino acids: CASSPNLAGEMETQYF.

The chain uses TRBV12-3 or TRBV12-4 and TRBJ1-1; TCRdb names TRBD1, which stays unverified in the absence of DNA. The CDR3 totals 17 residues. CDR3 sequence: CASSFPTGKEMNTEAFF.

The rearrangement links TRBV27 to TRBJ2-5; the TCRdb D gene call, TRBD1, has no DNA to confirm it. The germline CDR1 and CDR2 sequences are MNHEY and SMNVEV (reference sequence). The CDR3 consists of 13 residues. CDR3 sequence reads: CASMGQGLETQYF.

CDR3 region: CASSQRSSAEAFF. This chain links TRBV5-4 with TRBJ1-1. In germline, CDR1 is SGHNT, CDR2 YYREEE (reference sequence). The CDR3 totals 13 residues.

CDR3 amino acids: CATLPFGELFF. The rearrangement links TRBV21-1 to TRBJ2-2; TCRdb gives TRBD2 as the D gene, but with no DNA this cannot be confirmed. TRBV21-1 is a documented pseudogene. The CDR3 is 11 residues long.

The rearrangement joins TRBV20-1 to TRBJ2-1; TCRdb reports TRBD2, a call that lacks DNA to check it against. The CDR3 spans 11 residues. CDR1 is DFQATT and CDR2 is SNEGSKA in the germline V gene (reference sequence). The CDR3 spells CSAGGGGEQFF.

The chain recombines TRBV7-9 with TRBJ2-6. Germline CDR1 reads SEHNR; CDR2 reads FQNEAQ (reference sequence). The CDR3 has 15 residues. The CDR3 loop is CASSATVSGANVLTF.

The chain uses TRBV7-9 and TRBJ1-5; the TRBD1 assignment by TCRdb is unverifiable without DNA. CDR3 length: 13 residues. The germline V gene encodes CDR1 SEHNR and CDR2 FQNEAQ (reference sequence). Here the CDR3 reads CASSPGSNQPQHF.